A selection of T cell receptor beta chains follows, all from one sample in a study of cytomegalovirus exposure and HLA in healthy donors. Profiled with immunoSEQ multiplex PCR; TCRdb holds only in-frame clones, not every one. The table shows tens of thousands of clones, with just over 70% occurring only once. The sequenced sample was PBMCs. The receptors derive from a man aged 55 to 70 in good health and CMV-seropositive. Each CDR3 is given with its conserved first and last residue. D genes are given only for firm matches. Size is omitted from some rows. Given values are once, few, many or a class for expanded clones.

d_call clone_size j_call v_call cdr3_nt cdr3_aa
. . TRBJ1-1 TRBV6-5 TGTGCCAGCAGTTTTGCTGGCGAAGCTTTCTTT CASSFAGEAFF
TRBD1 . TRBJ2-7 TRBV28 TGTGCCAGCAGCCTGGGACAGGGGAACTACGAGCAGTACTTC CASSLGQGNYEQYF
TRBD1 once TRBJ2-7 TRBV6-6 TGTGCCAGCACCTCGGGGACAGGGGGCTTTTACGAGCAGTACTTC CASTSGTGGFYEQYF
. once TRBJ2-5 TRBV4-1 TGCGCCAGCAGCCAACCCTGGGAAGGGGAAGAGACCCAGTACTTC CASSQPWEGEETQYF
. . TRBJ2-7 TRBV5-8 TGTGCCAGCAGTCTTAGACAGGAAAGGCAGTACTTC CASSLRQERQYF
. . TRBJ1-6 TRBV5-6 TGTGCCAGCAGCTTGGGTGGCAGGGCGACTAGCAATTCACCCCTCCACTTT CASSLGGRATSNSPLHF
TRBD1 . TRBJ1-5 TRBV28 TGTGCCAGCAGCCCAGGACAGGCCGATCAGCCCCAGCATTTT CASSPGQADQPQHF
TRBD2 few TRBJ2-5 TRBV9 TGTGCCAGCAGCGGGGCTAGCGGACAAGAGACCCAGTACTTC CASSGASGQETQYF
. . TRBJ2-1 TRBV5-6 TGTGCCAGCAGCTTGGACAGGATCAATGAGCAGTTCTTC CASSLDRINEQFF
TRBD1 few TRBJ2-7 TRBV10-1 TGCGCCAGCAGTGAGGGACAGGGAATCTCCTACGAGCAGTACTTC CASSEGQGISYEQYF
. . TRBJ1-3 TRBV7-2 TGTGCCAGCAGCCCCCCTGGGGGCGCAAATAGAAACACCATATATTTT CASSPPGGANRNTIYF
. . TRBJ1-1 TRBV6-1 TGTGCCACCAATAGTTGGACACAACCGAACACTGAAGCTTTCTTT CATNSWTQPNTEAFF
. few TRBJ2-7 TRBV7-9 TGTGCCAGCAGCCGACAGGATCCCTCCTACGAGCAGTACTTC CASSRQDPSYEQYF
. few TRBJ1-1 TRBV28 TGTGCCAGCGGTGGACACCCCATGAACACTGAAGCTTTCTTT CASGGHPMNTEAFF